This T cell receptor (beta chain) appears in the sequencing data of a study of blood T cells in healthy people across ages. Study observations and caveats: More naive CD4+ cells and higher diversity marked long-lived donors relative to aged donors. Because donor CMV status was unknown, expanded clonotype changes were possibly confounded.

With a J-beta primer mix and a sample-barcoded 5' primer, a second PCR ran about 7 to 12 cycles. Each CDR3 protein is one row after TCRdb ran MiXCR on the 5' RACE reads. The sample carries 1,500,000 or so distinct CDR3 sequences, roughly 59% recorded once. After removal of 3 bases from V and 9 bases from J, the junction contained 15 bases not matched to a gene. The CDR3 is made up of 15 amino acids. Per germline, CDR1 SGDLS and CDR2 YYNGEE. In regard to this clonotype: As yet, its antigen is unknown.

This sequence was found in a man aged 18 to 30 in good health. The chain has TRBV9 and TRBJ2-7; 7 bases map to TRBD2. Material for sequencing was blood. In DNA form, the CDR3 reads TGTGCCAGCAGCGAGCGGGACGGACACCCATGGGGGCAGTACTTC. Encoded protein: CASSERDGHPWGQYF.